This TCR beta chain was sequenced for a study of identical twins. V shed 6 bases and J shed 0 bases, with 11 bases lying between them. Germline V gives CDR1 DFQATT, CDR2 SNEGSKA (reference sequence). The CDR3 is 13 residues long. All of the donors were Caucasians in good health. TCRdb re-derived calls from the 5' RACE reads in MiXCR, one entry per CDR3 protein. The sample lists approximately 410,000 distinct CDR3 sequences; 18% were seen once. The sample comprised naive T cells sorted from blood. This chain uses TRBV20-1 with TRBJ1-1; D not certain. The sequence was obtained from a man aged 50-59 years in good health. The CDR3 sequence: CSATPHLNTEAFF. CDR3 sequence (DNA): TGCAGTGCAACTCCCCACTTGAACACTGAAGCTTTCTTT.